This T cell receptor beta chain emerged from a study of blood T cell repertoires in COVID-19. The overall study: Nucleic acid was either cDNA or gDNA, and it came from T cells, B-cell-depleted T cells, or PBMCs.

Libraries were prepared by immunoSEQ multiplex PCR; TCRdb keeps only in-frame clonotypes and omits some of them. The sample consists of about 73,000 clones, 82% of them appearing once. This clone was seen once. The CDR3 spans 16 residues. Germline CDR1 reads SGHTA; CDR2 reads FQGTGA. V was cut by 3 bases and J by 0 bases, with 12 bases left in between. The chain combines TRBV7-3 with TRBJ2-1; weak D call: TRBD2 (6 bases). The sequence was collected from a woman aged 55-70 years with acute or convalescent COVID-19. Material for sequencing was peripheral blood. The CDR3, as DNA: TGTGCCAGCAGCTTTAGCGGTTTAAGCTCCTACAATGAGCAGTTCTTC. Translating gives CASSFSGLSSYNEQFF.